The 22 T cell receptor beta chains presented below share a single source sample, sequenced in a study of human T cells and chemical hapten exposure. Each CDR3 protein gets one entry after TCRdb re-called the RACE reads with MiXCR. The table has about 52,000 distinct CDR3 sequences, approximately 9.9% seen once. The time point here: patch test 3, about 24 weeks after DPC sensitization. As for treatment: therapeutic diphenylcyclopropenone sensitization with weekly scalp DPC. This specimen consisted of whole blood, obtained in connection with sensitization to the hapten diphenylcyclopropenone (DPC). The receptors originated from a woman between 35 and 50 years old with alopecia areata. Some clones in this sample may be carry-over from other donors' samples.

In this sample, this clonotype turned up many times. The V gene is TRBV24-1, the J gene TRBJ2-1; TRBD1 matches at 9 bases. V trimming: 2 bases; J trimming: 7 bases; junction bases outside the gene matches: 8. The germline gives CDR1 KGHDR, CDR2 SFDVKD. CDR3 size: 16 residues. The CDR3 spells CATSDYLGQGSNEQFF. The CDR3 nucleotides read TGTGCCACCAGTGATTACCTCGGACAGGGGTCGAATGAGCAGTTCTTC.

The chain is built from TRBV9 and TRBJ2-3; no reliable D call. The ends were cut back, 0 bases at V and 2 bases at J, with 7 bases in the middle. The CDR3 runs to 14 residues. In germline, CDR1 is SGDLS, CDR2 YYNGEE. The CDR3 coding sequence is TGTGCCAGCAGCGTAGAGTCCCTCACAGATACGCAGTATTTT. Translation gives CASSVESLTDTQYF.

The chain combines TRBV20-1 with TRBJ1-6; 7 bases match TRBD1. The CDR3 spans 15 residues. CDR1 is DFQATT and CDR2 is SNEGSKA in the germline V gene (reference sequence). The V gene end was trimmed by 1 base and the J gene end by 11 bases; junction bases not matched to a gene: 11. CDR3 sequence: CSARVPGQASAPLHF. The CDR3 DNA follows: TGCAGTGCTAGAGTCCCCGGACAGGCCTCGGCACCCCTCCACTTT.

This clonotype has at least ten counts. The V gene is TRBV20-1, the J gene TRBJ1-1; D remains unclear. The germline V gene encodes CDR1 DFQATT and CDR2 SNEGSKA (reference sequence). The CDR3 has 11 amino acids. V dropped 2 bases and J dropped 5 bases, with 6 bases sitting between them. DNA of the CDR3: TGCAGTGCTAGACACGTTACTGAAGCTTTCTTT. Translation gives CSARHVTEAFF.

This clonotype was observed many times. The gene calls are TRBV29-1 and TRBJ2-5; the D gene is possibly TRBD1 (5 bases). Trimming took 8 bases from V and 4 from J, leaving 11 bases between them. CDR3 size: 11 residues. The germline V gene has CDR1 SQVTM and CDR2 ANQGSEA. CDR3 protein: CSTQTGETQYF. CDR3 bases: TGCAGCACCCAAACAGGAGAGACCCAGTACTTC.

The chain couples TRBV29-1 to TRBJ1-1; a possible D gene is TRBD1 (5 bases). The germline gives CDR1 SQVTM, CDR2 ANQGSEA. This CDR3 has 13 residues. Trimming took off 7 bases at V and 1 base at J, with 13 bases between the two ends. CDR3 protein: CSAGSKQNTEAFF. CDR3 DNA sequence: TGCAGCGCAGGGTCCAAACAGAACACTGAAGCTTTCTTT.

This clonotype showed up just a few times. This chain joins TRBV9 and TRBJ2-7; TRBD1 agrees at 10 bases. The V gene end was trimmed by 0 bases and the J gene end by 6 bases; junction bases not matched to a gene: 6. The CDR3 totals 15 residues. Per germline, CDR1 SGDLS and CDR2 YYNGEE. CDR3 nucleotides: TGTGCCAGCAGCGTAGGAGGGACAGGGGACGTCGAGCAGTACTTC. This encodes CASSVGGTGDVEQYF. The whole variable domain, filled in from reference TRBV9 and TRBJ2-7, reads DSGVTQTPKHLITATGQRVTLRCSPRSGDLSVYWYQQSLDQGLQFLIQYYNGEERAKGNILERFSAQQFPDLHSELNLSSLELGDSALYFCASSVGGTGDVEQYFGPGTRLTVT.

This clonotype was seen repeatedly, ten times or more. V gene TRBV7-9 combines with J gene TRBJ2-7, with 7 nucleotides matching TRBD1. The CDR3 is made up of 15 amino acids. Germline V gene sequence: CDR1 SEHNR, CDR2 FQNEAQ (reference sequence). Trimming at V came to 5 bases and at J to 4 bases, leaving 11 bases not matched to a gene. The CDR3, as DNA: TGTGCCAGCAGCCGCGCTGAGGGGGCCCCTTACGAGCAGTACTTC. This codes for CASSRAEGAPYEQYF.

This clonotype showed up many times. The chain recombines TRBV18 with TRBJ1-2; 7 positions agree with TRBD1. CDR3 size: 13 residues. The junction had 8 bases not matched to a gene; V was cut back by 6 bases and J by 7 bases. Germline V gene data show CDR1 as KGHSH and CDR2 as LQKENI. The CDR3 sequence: CASSFTGEAGYTF. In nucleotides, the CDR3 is TGTGCCAGCTCCTTCACAGGGGAGGCTGGCTACACCTTC.

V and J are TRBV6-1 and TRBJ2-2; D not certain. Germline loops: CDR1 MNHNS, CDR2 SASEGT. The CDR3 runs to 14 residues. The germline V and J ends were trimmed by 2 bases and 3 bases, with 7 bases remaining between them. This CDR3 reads CASSEWGYTGELFF. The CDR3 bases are TGTGCCAGCAGTGAATGGGGTTACACCGGGGAGCTGTTTTTT.

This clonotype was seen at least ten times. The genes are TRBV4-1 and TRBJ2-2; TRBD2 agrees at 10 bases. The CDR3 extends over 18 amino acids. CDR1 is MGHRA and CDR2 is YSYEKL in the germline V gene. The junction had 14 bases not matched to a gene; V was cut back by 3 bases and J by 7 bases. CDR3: CASSHSILAGALSGELFF. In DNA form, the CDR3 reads TGCGCCAGCAGCCATTCGATTCTAGCGGGGGCCCTTAGCGGGGAGCTGTTTTTT.

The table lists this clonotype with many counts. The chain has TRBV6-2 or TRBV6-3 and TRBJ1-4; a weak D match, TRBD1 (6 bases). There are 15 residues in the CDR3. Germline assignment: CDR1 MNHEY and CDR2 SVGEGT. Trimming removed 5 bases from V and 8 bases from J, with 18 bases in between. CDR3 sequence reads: CASSPDSARGEKLFF. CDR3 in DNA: TGTGCCAGCAGTCCGGACAGCGCCCGAGGGGAAAAACTGTTTTTT.

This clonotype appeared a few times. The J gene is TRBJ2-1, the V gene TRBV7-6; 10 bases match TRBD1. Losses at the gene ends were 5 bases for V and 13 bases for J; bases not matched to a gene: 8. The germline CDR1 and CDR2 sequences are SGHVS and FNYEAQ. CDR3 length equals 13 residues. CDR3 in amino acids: CASSTTGDRGQFF. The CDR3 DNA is TGTGCCAGCAGCACGACGGGGGACAGGGGACAGTTCTTC.

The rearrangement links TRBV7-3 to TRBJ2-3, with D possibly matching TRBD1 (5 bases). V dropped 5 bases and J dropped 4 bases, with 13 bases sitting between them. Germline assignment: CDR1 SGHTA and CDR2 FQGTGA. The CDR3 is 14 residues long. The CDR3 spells CASSASGASDTQYF. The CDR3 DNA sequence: TGTGCCAGCAGCGCCTCTGGGGCCTCAGATACGCAGTATTTT.

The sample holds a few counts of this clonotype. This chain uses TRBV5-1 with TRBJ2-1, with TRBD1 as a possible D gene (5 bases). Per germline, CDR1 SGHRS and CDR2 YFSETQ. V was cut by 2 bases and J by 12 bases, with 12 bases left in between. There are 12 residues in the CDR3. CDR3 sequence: CASSFPGPTQFF. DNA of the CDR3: TGCGCCAGCAGCTTTCCAGGGCCAACGCAGTTCTTC.

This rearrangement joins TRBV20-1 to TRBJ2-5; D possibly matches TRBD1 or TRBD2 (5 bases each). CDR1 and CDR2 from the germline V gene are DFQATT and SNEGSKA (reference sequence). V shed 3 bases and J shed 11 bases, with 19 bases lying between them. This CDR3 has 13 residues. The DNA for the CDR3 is TGCAGTGCTAGGGGGACCCCCCTAGGGCCTCAGTACTTC. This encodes CSARGTPLGPQYF.

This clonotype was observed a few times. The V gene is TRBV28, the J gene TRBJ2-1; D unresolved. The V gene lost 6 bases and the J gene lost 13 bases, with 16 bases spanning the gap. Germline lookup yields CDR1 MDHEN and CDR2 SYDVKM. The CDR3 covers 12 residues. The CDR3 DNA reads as TGTGCCAGCAGCCACCCGGACGAAATCCAGTTCTTC. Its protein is CASSHPDEIQFF.

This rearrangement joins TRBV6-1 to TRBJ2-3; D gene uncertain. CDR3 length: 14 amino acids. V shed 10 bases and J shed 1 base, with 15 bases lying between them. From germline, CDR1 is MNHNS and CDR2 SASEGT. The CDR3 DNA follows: TGTGCCACGAAGGGTGGATGGGGCACAGATACGCAGTATTTT. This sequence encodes CATKGGWGTDTQYF.

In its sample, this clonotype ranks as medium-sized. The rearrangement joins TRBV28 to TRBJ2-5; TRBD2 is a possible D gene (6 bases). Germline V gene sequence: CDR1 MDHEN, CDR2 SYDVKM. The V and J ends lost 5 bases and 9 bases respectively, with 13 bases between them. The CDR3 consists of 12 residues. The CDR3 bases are TGTGCCAGCAGTATGCTTCGCGGGGCCCAGTACTTC. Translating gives CASSMLRGAQYF.

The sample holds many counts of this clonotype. The CDR3 protein is CSAKGASGGPEETQYF. CDR3 sequence (DNA): TGCAGTGCTAAGGGGGCTAGCGGGGGCCCGGAAGAGACCCAGTACTTC. The chain couples TRBV20-1 to TRBJ2-5; 10 bases fit TRBD2. Trimming removed 4 bases from V and 3 bases from J; junction bases left unmatched: 11. Germline CDR1 reads DFQATT; CDR2 reads SNEGSKA (reference sequence). This CDR3 is built from 16 residues.

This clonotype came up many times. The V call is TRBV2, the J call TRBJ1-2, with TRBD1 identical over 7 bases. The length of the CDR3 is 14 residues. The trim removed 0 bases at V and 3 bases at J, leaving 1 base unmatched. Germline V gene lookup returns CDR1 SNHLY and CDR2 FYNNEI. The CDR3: CASSEAGTDYGYTF. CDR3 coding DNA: TGTGCCAGCAGTGAAGCGGGGACAGACTATGGCTACACCTTC.

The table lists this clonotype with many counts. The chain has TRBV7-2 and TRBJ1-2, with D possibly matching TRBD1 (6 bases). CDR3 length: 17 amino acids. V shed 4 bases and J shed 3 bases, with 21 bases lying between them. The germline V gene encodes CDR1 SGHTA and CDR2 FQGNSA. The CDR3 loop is CASSYGGGTLWDYGYTF. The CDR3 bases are TGTGCCAGCAGCTACGGGGGCGGGACATTGTGGGACTATGGCTACACCTTC.